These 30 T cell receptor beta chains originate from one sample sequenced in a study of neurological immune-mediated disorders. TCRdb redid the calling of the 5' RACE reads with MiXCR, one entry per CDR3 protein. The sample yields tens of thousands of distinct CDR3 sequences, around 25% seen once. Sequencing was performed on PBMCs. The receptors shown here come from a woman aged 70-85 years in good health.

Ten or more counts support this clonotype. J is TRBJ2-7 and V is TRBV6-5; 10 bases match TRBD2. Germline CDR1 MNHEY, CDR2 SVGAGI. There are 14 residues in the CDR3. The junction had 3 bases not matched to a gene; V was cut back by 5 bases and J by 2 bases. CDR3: CASSRTSGTYEQYF. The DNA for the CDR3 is TGTGCCAGCAGTCGGACTAGCGGAACCTACGAGCAGTACTTC.

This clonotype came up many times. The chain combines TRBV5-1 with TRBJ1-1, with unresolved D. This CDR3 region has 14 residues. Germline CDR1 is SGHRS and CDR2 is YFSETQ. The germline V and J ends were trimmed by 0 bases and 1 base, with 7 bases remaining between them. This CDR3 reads CASSLDGENTEAFF. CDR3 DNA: TGCGCCAGCAGCTTGGACGGGGAGAACACTGAAGCTTTCTTT.

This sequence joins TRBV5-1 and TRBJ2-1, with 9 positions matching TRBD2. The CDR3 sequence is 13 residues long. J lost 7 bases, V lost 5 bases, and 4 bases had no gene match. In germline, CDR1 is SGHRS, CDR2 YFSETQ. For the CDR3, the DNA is TGCGCCAGCAGGTCGCTAGCGGGAAATGAGCAGTTCTTC. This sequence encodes CASRSLAGNEQFF.

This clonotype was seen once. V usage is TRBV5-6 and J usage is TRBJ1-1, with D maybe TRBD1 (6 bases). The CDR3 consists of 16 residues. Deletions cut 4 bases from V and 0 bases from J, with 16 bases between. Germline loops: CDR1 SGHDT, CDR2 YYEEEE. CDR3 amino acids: CASSTGQLSLNTEAFF. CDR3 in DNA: TGTGCCAGCAGCACCGGACAGCTGTCGTTGAACACTGAAGCTTTCTTT.

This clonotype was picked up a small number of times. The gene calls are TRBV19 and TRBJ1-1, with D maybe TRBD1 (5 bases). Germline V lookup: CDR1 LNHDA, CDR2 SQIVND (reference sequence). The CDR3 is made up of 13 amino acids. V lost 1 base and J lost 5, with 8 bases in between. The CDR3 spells CASSIARGTEAFF. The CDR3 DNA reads TGTGCCAGTAGTATAGCAAGGGGTACTGAAGCTTTCTTT.

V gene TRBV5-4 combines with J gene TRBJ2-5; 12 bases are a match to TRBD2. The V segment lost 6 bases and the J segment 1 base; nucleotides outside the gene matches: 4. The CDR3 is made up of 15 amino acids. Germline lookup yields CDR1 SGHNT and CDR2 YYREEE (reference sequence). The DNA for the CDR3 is TGTGCCAGCACCCGGACTAGCGGGATCCAAGAGACCCAGTACTTC. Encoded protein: CASTRTSGIQETQYF.

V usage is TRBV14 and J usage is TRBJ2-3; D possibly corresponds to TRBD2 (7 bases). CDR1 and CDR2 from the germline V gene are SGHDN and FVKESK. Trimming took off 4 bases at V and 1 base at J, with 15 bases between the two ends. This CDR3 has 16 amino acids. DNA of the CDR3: TGTGCCAGCAGCCTGAGGGGGGGCCTGGGCACAGATACGCAGTATTTT. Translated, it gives CASSLRGGLGTDTQYF. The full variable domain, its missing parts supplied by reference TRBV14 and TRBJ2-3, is EAGVTQFPSHSVIEKGQTVTLRCDPISGHDNLYWYRRVMGKEIKFLLHFVKESKQDESGMPNNRFLAERTGGTYSTLKVQPAELEDSGVYFCASSLRGGLGTDTQYFGPGTRLTVL.

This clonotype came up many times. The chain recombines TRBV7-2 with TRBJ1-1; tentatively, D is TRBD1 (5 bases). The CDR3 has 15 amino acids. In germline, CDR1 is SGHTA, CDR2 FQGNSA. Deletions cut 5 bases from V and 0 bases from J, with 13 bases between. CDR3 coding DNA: TGTGCCAGCAGCCCTCCAGGGAGGGTGAACACTGAAGCTTTCTTT. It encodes CASSPPGRVNTEAFF.

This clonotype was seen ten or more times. This CDR3 reads CATSRELNNEQFF. The CDR3 DNA sequence: TGTGCCACCTCACGGGAGTTAAACAATGAGCAGTTCTTC. The rearrangement uses TRBV6-2 or TRBV6-3 and TRBJ2-1; possible D gene TRBD2, 6 bases. V dropped 10 bases and J dropped 5 bases, with 15 bases sitting between them. Germline CDR1 is MNHEY and CDR2 is SVGEGT. The CDR3 is made up of 13 amino acids.

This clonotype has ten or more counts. The CDR3 DNA reads TGCGCCAGCAGCTTGGACAGGGGAGGCAATGAGCAGTTCTTC. It specifies CASSLDRGGNEQFF. V is TRBV5-1 and J is TRBJ2-1; possibly TRBD1 for D (7 bases). The CDR3 spans 14 residues. V shed 0 bases and J shed 6 bases, with 10 bases lying between them. Germline values: CDR1 SGHRS, CDR2 YFSETQ.

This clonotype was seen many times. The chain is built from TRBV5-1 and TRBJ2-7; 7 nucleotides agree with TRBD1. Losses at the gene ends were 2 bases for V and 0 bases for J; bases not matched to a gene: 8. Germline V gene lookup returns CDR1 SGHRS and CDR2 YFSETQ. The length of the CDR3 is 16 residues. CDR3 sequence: CASSFLTGANSYEQYF. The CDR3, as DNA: TGCGCCAGCAGCTTCCTCACAGGGGCCAACTCCTACGAGCAGTACTTC.

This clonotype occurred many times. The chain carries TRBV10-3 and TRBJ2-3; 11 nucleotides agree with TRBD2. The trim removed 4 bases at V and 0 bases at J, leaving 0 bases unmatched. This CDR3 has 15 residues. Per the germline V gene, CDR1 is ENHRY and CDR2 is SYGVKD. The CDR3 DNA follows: TGTGCCATCAGTGGGACTAGCGGGAGCACAGATACGCAGTATTTT. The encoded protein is CAISGTSGSTDTQYF.

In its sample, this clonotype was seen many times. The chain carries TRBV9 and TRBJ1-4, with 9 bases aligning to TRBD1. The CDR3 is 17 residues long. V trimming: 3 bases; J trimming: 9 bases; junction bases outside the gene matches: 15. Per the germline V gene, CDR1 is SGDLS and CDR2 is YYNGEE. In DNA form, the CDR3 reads TGTGCCAGCAGCGCCGCAGGTGGAAGGACAGGGGTCAAAAAACTGTTTTTT. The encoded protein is CASSAAGGRTGVKKLFF.

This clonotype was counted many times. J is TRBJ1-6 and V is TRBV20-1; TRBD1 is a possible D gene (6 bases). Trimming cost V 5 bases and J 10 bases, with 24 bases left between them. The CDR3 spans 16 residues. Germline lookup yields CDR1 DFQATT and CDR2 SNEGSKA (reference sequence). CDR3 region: CSASRAGRGGGSPLHF. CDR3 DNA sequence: TGCAGTGCTTCCCGCGCAGGGAGAGGGGGTGGGTCACCCCTCCACTTT.

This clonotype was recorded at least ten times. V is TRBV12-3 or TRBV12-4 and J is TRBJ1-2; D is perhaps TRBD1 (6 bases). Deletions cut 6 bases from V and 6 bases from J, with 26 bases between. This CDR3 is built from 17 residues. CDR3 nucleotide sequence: TGTGCCAGCAGCACTTCAGGGGACCCCCTGAGGGAACATGGCTACACCTTC. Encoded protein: CASSTSGDPLREHGYTF.

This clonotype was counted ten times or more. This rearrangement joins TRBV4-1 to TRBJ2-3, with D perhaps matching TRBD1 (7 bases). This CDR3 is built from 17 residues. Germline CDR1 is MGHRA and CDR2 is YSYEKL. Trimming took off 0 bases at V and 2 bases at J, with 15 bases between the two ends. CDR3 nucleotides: TGCGCCAGCAGCCAAGAAACACAGGGGACTTCCACAGATACGCAGTATTTT. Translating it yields CASSQETQGTSTDTQYF.

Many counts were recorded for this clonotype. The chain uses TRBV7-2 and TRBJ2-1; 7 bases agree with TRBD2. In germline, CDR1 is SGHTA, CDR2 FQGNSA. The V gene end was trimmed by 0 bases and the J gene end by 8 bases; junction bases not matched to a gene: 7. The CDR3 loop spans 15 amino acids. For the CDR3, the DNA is TGTGCCAGCAGCTTAGCGGCGGGAGCGTTGGATGAGCAGTTCTTC. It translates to CASSLAAGALDEQFF.

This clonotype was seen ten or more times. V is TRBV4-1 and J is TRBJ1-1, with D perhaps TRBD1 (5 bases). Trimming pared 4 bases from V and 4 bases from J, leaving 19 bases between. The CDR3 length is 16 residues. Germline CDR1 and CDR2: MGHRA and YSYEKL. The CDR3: CASSPGVGSGTTEAFF. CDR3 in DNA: TGCGCCAGCAGCCCGGGGGTGGGAAGTGGGACCACTGAAGCTTTCTTT.

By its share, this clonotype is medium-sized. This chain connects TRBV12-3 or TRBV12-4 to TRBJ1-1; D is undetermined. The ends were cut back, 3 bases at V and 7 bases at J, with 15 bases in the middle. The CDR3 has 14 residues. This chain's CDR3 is CASSFDIDHYEAFF. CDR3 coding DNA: TGTGCCAGCAGTTTCGACATAGATCACTATGAAGCTTTCTTT.

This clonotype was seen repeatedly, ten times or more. The CDR3 DNA reads TGTGCCAGCAGCTTAATATCACAACCTTCTCCCTACGAGCAGTACTTC. It encodes CASSLISQPSPYEQYF. The J gene is TRBJ2-7, the V gene TRBV7-2, with D unresolved. Trimming cost V 2 bases and J 2 bases, with 16 bases left between them. Germline V gives CDR1 SGHTA, CDR2 FQGNSA. This CDR3 spans 16 amino acids.

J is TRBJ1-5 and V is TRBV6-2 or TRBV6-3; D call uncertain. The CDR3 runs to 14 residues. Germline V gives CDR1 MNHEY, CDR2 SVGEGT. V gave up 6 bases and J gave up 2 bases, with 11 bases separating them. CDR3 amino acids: CASRYATGNQPQHF. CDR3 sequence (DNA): TGTGCCAGCAGGTATGCCACGGGCAATCAGCCCCAGCATTTT.

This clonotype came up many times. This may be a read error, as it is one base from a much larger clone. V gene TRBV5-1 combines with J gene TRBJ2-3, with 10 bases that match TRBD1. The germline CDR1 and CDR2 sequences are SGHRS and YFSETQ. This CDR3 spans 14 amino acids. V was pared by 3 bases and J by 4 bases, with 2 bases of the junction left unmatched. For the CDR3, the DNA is TGCGCCAGCAGCTCGACAGGGGGCCCAGATACGCAGTATTTT. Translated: CASSSTGGPDTQYF.

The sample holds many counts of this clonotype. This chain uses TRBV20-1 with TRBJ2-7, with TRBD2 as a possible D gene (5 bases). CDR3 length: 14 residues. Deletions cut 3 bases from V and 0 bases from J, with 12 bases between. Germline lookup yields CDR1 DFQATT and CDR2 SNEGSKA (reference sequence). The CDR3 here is CSASWLADSYEQYF. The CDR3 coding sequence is TGCAGTGCTAGCTGGCTAGCAGACTCCTACGAGCAGTACTTC.

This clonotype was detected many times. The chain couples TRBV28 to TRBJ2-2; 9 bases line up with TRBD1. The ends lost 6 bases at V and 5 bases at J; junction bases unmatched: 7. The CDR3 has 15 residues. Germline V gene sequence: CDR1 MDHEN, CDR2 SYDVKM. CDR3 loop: CASSRQGVRTGELFF. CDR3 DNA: TGTGCCAGCAGCCGACAGGGGGTGAGAACCGGGGAGCTGTTTTTT.

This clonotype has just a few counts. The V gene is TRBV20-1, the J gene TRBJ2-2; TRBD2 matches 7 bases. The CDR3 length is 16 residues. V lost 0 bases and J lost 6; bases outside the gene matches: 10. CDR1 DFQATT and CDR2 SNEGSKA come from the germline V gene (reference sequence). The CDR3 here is CSARDSTGLGAGELFF. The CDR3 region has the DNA TGCAGTGCTAGAGATTCAACCGGACTAGGCGCCGGGGAGCTGTTTTTT.

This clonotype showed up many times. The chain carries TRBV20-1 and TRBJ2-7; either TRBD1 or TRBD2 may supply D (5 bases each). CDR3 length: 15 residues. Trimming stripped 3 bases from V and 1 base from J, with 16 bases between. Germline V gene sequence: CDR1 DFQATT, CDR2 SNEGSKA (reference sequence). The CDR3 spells CSASDYRDASYEQYF. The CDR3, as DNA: TGCAGTGCTAGCGATTACCGGGACGCATCCTACGAGCAGTACTTC.

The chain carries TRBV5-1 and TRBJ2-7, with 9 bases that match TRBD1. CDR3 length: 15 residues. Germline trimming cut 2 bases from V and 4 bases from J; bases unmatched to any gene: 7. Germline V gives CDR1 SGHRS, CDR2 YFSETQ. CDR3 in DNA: TGCGCCAGCAGCTTATTCGAGACAGGGGGTTACGAGCAGTACTTC. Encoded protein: CASSLFETGGYEQYF.

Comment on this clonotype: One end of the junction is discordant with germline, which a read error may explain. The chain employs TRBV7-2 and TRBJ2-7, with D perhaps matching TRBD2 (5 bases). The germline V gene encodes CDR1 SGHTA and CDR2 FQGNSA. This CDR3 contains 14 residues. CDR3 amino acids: CASSPFSGSYDQYF. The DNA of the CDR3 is TGTGCCAGCAGCCCCTTTTCGGGGTCCTACGATCAGTACTTC.

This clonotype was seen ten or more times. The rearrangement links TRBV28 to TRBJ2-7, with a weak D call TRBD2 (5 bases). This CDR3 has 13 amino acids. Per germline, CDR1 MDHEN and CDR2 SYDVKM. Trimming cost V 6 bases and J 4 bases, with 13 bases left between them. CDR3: CASSRPGVYEQYF. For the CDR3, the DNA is TGTGCCAGCAGCCGACCCGGGGTTTACGAGCAGTACTTC.

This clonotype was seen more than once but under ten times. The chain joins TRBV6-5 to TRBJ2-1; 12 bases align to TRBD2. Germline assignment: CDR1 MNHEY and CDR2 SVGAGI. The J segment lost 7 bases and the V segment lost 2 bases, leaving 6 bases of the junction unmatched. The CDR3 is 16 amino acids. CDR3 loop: CASSYATSGGRNEQFF. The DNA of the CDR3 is TGTGCCAGCAGTTACGCGACTAGCGGGGGCCGAAATGAGCAGTTCTTC.